Following are 21 T cell receptor beta chains from one sample sequenced in a study of long-term antiretroviral therapy in people with HIV. The assay used was immunoSEQ (version v3.0), run at survey level. Libraries were prepared by immunoSEQ multiplex PCR; TCRdb keeps only in-frame clonotypes and omits some of them. The sample has 20,000 to 25,000 clones, about 89% seen once. The material was unsorted PBMCs, obtained 2.6 years after starting antiretroviral therapy. The receptors derive from a woman between 50 and 59 years old with HIV.

The J gene is TRBJ2-3, the V gene TRBV7-9; TRBD1 is a possible D gene (6 bases). From germline, CDR1 is SEHNR and CDR2 FQNEAQ (reference sequence). This CDR3 region has 15 residues. The V gene lost 5 bases and the J gene lost 3 bases, with 15 bases spanning the gap. CDR3 coding DNA: TGTGCCAGCAGCCTGGGGGCGGTTGGAACAGATACGCAGTATTTT. Encoded protein: CASSLGAVGTDTQYF. Together with reference TRBV7-9 and TRBJ2-3, the CDR3 gives the full variable domain: DTGVSQNPRHKITKRGQNVTFRCDPISEHNRLYWYRQTLGQGPEFLTYFQNEAQLEKSRLLSDRFSAERPKGSFSTLEIQRTEQGDSAMYLCASSLGAVGTDTQYFGPGTRLTVL.

This clone has just a few counts. The J gene is TRBJ2-2, the V gene TRBV7-2, with no clear D. Germline V gene sequence: CDR1 SGHTA, CDR2 FQGNSA. The CDR3 runs 15 residues. Trimming removed 2 bases from V and 2 bases from J, with 9 bases in between. The CDR3 reads CASSLQTPNTGELFF. In nucleotides, the CDR3 is TGTGCCAGCAGCTTACAAACACCTAACACCGGGGAGCTGTTTTTT.

The chain employs TRBV27 and TRBJ2-1, with a possible D match to TRBD1 (6 bases). CDR1 and CDR2 from the germline V gene are MNHEY and SMNVEV (reference sequence). The V and J ends lost 10 bases and 3 bases respectively, with 13 bases between them. The CDR3 covers 13 residues. The CDR3 nucleotides read TGTGCCACCCAGGGGCGCTTCTACAATGAGCAGTTCTTC. The encoded protein is CATQGRFYNEQFF.

The gene calls are TRBV7-8 and TRBJ2-7; D call uncertain. This CDR3 has 14 residues. Trimming took 3 bases from V and 4 from J, leaving 13 bases between them. Germline CDR1 SGHVS, CDR2 FQNEAQ. This chain's CDR3 is CASSFGGESYEQYF. As DNA, the CDR3 is TGTGCCAGCAGCTTCGGTGGAGAATCATACGAGCAGTACTTC.

This chain links TRBV6-5 with TRBJ2-2; the match to TRBD1 covers 7 bases. V shed 5 bases and J 7 bases; nucleotides not matched to a gene: 4. The length of the CDR3 is 13 residues. Germline CDR1 and CDR2: MNHEY and SVGAGI. CDR3 amino acids: CASSPTGFGELFF. Written as DNA, the CDR3 is TGTGCCAGCAGTCCGACAGGGTTCGGGGAGCTGTTTTTT.

This clone was seen just once. The chain joins TRBV2 to TRBJ2-1, with D unclear. V lost 4 bases to trimming and J lost 14 bases, with 12 bases between them. There are 11 residues in the CDR3. CDR1 and CDR2 from the germline V gene are SNHLY and FYNNEI. CDR3 sequence: CASSVGQVEFF. DNA of the CDR3: TGTGCCAGCAGTGTGGGTCAGGTGGAGTTCTTC. Full variable domain (outside the CDR3, taken from reference TRBV2 and TRBJ2-1): EPEVTQTPSHQVTQMGQEVILRCVPISNHLYFYWYRQILGQKVEFLVSFYNNEISEKSEIFDDQFSVERPDGSNFTLKIRSTKLEDSAMYFCASSVGQVEFFGPGTRLTVL.

V usage is TRBV2 and J usage is TRBJ2-3; D might be TRBD1 (6 bases). Per the germline V gene, CDR1 is SNHLY and CDR2 is FYNNEI. With 6 bases removed from V and 3 bases from J, the gap between germline ends came to 13 bases. The CDR3 runs 14 residues. In DNA form, the CDR3 reads TGTGCCAGCAGGGCGGACAGTTGGACAGATACGCAGTATTTT. Translated: CASRADSWTDTQYF. Full variable domain (missing parts from reference TRBV2 and TRBJ2-3): EPEVTQTPSHQVTQMGQEVILRCVPISNHLYFYWYRQILGQKVEFLVSFYNNEISEKSEIFDDQFSVERPDGSNFTLKIRSTKLEDSAMYFCASRADSWTDTQYFGPGTRLTVL.

The rearrangement uses TRBV5-1 and TRBJ2-1; the D gene could be TRBD1 or TRBD2 (7 bases each). V lost 3 bases to trimming and J lost 4 bases, with 11 bases between them. This CDR3 has 14 amino acids. Per germline, CDR1 SGHRS and CDR2 YFSETQ. The CDR3 loop reads CASSWGGQYNEQFF. CDR3 bases: TGCGCCAGCAGCTGGGGGGGACAGTACAATGAGCAGTTCTTC.

V and J are TRBV27 and TRBJ1-2; 8 nucleotides align to TRBD1. Germline loops: CDR1 MNHEY, CDR2 SMNVEV (reference sequence). V trimming: 6 bases; J trimming: 2 bases; junction bases outside the gene matches: 5. The CDR3 is 14 amino acids. CDR3 bases: TGTGCCAGCAGGTTAACAGGGGGGAACTATGGCTACACCTTC. Amino acid sequence: CASRLTGGNYGYTF.

This chain connects TRBV27 to TRBJ1-3; tentatively, D is TRBD1 (5 bases). Germline lookup yields CDR1 MNHEY and CDR2 SMNVEV (reference sequence). Between the trimmed V and J ends, which lost 6 bases and 2 bases, there was a span of 11 bases. The CDR3 is 14 amino acids. CDR3 sequence reads: CASSLSGPGNTIYF. The CDR3 DNA follows: TGTGCCAGCAGCCTCTCGGGACCTGGAAACACCATATATTTT.

CDR3 amino acids: CASSLLTGQETQYF. DNA of the CDR3: TGCGCCAGCAGCTTGTTAACAGGTCAAGAGACCCAGTACTTC. The chain has TRBV5-1 and TRBJ2-5, with D tentatively TRBD1 (5 bases). CDR1 is SGHRS and CDR2 is YFSETQ in the germline V gene. The V end lost 1 base, the J end lost 2 bases, and 9 bases lay between the germline ends. The length of the CDR3 is 14 residues.

This clone was observed a few times. CDR3 loop: CASSQELTGTYEQYF. In DNA, the CDR3 is TGCGCCAGCAGCCAAGAGCTGACGGGAACCTACGAGCAGTACTTC. This chain links TRBV4-1 with TRBJ2-7; the D gene is possibly TRBD2 (5 bases). This CDR3 contains 15 residues. CDR1 and CDR2 from the germline V gene are MGHRA and YSYEKL. V was trimmed by 0 bases and J by 2 bases, leaving 11 bases between them.

The V call is TRBV5-1, the J call TRBJ2-2; the D is unclear. Trimming removed 0 bases from V and 6 bases from J, with 6 bases in between. This CDR3 has 13 residues. Germline-derived CDR1 and CDR2 are SGHRS and YFSETQ. The CDR3 loop reads CASSLEWSGELFF. The CDR3 region has the DNA TGCGCCAGCAGCTTGGAGTGGTCCGGGGAGCTGTTTTTT.

The chain employs TRBV29-1 and TRBJ2-7; D gene ambiguous. The CDR3 is made up of 12 amino acids. V was shortened by 4 bases and J by 4 bases, with 11 bases between the two germline ends. CDR1 is SQVTM and CDR2 is ANQGSEA in the germline V gene. The CDR3 is CSVGSNRYEQYF. CDR3 coding DNA: TGCAGCGTTGGTAGCAATCGGTACGAGCAGTACTTC.

This sequence joins TRBV6-5 and TRBJ2-1; 13 nucleotides match TRBD2. Per the germline V gene, CDR1 is MNHEY and CDR2 is SVGAGI. This CDR3 comprises 15 residues. The trim removed 4 bases at V and 9 bases at J, leaving 6 bases unmatched. As DNA, the CDR3 is TGTGCCAGCAGTTCCGGACTAGCGGGAGCGGGTGAGCAGTTCTTC. Translation gives CASSSGLAGAGEQFF.

The chain recombines TRBV27 with TRBJ2-3, with D perhaps being TRBD1 or TRBD2 (5 bases each). The CDR3 contains 13 residues. Germline V CDR1 and CDR2: MNHEY, SMNVEV (reference sequence). V was shortened by 5 bases and J by 2 bases, with 8 bases between the two germline ends. CDR3: CASSGTYTDTQYF. The CDR3 nucleotides read TGTGCCAGCAGTGGGACCTACACAGATACGCAGTATTTT.

This clone was seen more than once but under ten times. The V gene is TRBV27, the J gene TRBJ1-2, with D possibly matching TRBD1 (5 bases). V was trimmed by 5 bases and J by 12 bases, leaving 25 bases between them. Germline values: CDR1 MNHEY, CDR2 SMNVEV (reference sequence). The CDR3 has 15 amino acids. CDR3 DNA: TGTGCCAGCAGTGCGTTTCCTGGGACTTCAAGAGGGGACACCTTC. This codes for CASSAFPGTSRGDTF.

The V and J genes are TRBV9 and TRBJ2-7; D unclear. The germline CDR1 and CDR2 sequences are SGDLS and YYNGEE. There are 14 residues in the CDR3. V was pared by 0 bases and J by 3 bases, with 10 bases between. The CDR3 loop is CASSVDYAVYEQYF. CDR3 DNA sequence: TGTGCCAGCAGCGTAGACTATGCCGTCTACGAGCAGTACTTC.

A note on this clone: Its ends do not fully match the called genes, so a read error is possible. This sequence joins TRBV5-6 and TRBJ1-3, with unresolved D. The CDR3 totals 14 residues. The germline CDR1 and CDR2 sequences are SGHDT and YYEEEE. The CDR3 region has the DNA TGTGCCAGCAGCCTCGGGGAGGGTGGACACACCATATATTTT. Encoded protein: CASSLGEGGHTIYF.

The V and J genes are TRBV7-2 and TRBJ2-7; 13 bases fit TRBD2. This CDR3 spans 16 amino acids. V shed 4 bases and J 3 bases; nucleotides not matched to a gene: 6. Germline loops: CDR1 SGHTA, CDR2 FQGNSA. CDR3: CASSSRTSGRDYEQYF. The CDR3 nucleotides are TGTGCCAGCAGCTCACGGACTAGCGGGAGAGACTACGAGCAGTACTTC.

The chain uses TRBV29-1 and TRBJ2-7; no clear D gene. Trimming took off 7 bases at V and 3 bases at J, with 10 bases between the two ends. The germline CDR1 and CDR2 sequences are SQVTM and ANQGSEA. This CDR3 contains 11 residues. Written as DNA, the CDR3 is TGCAGCGCCCGGCACCGCTACGAGCAGTACTTC. It translates to CSARHRYEQYF.